This TCR beta chain was documented in a study of cytotoxic CD8 clonotypes in ibrutinib-treated CLL. Turning to the study itself: Treatment had run for a median about 11 months, range 6 to 36, when response samples were taken.

The CDR3 runs 13 residues. The junction had 2 bases not matched to a gene; V was cut back by 0 bases and J by 6 bases. Germline lookup yields CDR1 SGDLS and CDR2 YYNGEE. Clones were sequenced by immunoSEQ multiplex PCR, and TCRdb holds only the in-frame ones, with some missing. Of over 45,000 clones in the sample, roughly 50% were seen once. The receptor was isolated from a human donor with chronic lymphocytic leukemia. Sample: PBMCs, taken after 24 months of ibrutinib treatment. The chain uses TRBV9 and TRBJ1-2, with 7 bases lining up with TRBD1. CDR3 sequence reads: CASSVGQGDGYTF. CDR3 sequence (DNA): TGTGCCAGCAGCGTAGGACAGGGAGATGGCTACACCTTC.